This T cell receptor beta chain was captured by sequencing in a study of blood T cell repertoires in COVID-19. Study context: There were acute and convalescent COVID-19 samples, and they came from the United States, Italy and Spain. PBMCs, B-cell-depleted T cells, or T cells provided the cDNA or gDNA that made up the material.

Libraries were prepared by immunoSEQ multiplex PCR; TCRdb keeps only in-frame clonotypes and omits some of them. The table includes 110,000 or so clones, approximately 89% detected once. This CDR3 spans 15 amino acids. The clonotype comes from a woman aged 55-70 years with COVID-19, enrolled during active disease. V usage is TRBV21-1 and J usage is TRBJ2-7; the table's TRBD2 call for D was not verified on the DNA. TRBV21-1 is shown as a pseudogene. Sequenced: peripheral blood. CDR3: CASSKAGGFSYEQYF. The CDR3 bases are TGTGCCAGCAGCAAAGCTGGCGGGTTCTCCTACGAGCAGTACTTC.